These 31 T cell receptor beta chains were all obtained from the same sample, sequenced in a study of T cell repertoires in cytomegalovirus infection. TCRdb re-called the reads with MiXCR, one entry per CDR3 protein. The data show about 74,000 distinct CDR3 sequences, with less than 30% seen just once and 45% to 65% held by the top ten. Their antigens remain unidentified. The sample here was CD8+ T cells from cultured PBMCs, taken from culture after CMV antigen stimulation. The receptors here all came from a human donor in good health (CMV status not recorded). Some clones in this sample may be carry-over from other donors' samples.

This chain uses TRBV6-1 with TRBJ2-7; maybe TRBD2 (5 bases). The CDR3 sequence is 13 residues long. The germline V gene encodes CDR1 MNHNS and CDR2 SASEGT. Trimming took 5 bases from V and 7 from J, leaving 15 bases between them. Here the CDR3 DNA reads TGTGCCAGCAGTTATTTTAACGGGGAAGAGCAGTACTTC. It codes for CASSYFNGEEQYF.

This clonotype was counted many times. J is TRBJ2-2 and V is TRBV10-3; D is undetermined. CDR3 length: 14 residues. The germline V gene encodes CDR1 ENHRY and CDR2 SYGVKD. Deletions cut 3 bases from V and 3 bases from J, with 8 bases between. The chain's CDR3 is CAISDLMDTGELFF. CDR3 bases: TGTGCCATCAGTGACCTGATGGACACCGGGGAGCTGTTTTTT.

The CDR3 reads CASSLIAGQYNEQFF. The CDR3 coding sequence is TGTGCCAGCAGCTTAATAGCGGGACAATACAATGAGCAGTTCTTC. This chain connects TRBV11-2 to TRBJ2-1; 8 bases map to TRBD2. Germline V lookup: CDR1 SGHAT, CDR2 FQNNGV. V trimming: 2 bases; J trimming: 4 bases; junction bases outside the gene matches: 4. This CDR3 is built from 15 residues.

V is TRBV25-1 and J is TRBJ1-5; D remains ambiguous. Germline V lookup: CDR1 MGHDK, CDR2 SYGVNS. The V gene lost 3 bases and the J gene lost 2 bases, with 8 bases spanning the gap. This CDR3 region has 14 residues. CDR3 in amino acids: CASSENRGNQPQHF. As DNA, the CDR3 is TGTGCCAGCAGTGAGAATAGGGGCAATCAGCCCCAGCATTTT.

In this sample, this clonotype turned up a few times. V is TRBV11-2 and J is TRBJ1-1, with a weak D call TRBD1 (6 bases). CDR1 SGHAT and CDR2 FQNNGV come from the germline V gene. The V end lost 3 bases, the J end lost 3 bases, and 14 bases lay between the germline ends. The CDR3 spans 15 residues. CDR3 sequence reads: CASSLLEGVHTEAFF. In nucleotides, the CDR3 is TGTGCCAGCAGCTTGCTTGAGGGGGTCCACACTGAAGCTTTCTTT.

This clonotype was picked up a small number of times. CDR3 sequence (DNA): TGTGCCAGCAGTTACTCCCGGACAGGGGTCTTCTACGAGCAGTACTTC. It translates to CASSYSRTGVFYEQYF. This chain links TRBV6-2 or TRBV6-3 with TRBJ2-7; 9 bases are a match to TRBD1. CDR3 size: 16 residues. Germline V lookup: CDR1 MNHEY, CDR2 SVGEGT. V lost 0 bases to trimming and J lost 3 bases; unmatched junction nucleotides: 6.

This clonotype was detected a few times. The J gene is TRBJ1-1, the V gene TRBV27, with 7 bases fitting TRBD1. The length of the CDR3 is 14 residues. J was trimmed by 4 bases and V by 2 bases; bases with no gene match: 4. From germline, CDR1 is MNHEY and CDR2 SMNVEV (reference sequence). This CDR3 reads CASSLQGVSTEAFF. The CDR3 nucleotides read TGTGCCAGCAGTTTACAGGGGGTAAGCACTGAAGCTTTCTTT.

The rearrangement joins TRBV12-3 or TRBV12-4 to TRBJ1-1, with no clear D. The V and J ends lost 6 bases and 4 bases respectively, with 24 bases between them. The CDR3 contains 17 residues. CDR3 nucleotide sequence: TGTGCCAGCAGCCGCAAAATGAAAAGGGTAGTATGCACTGAAGCTTTCTTT. Its protein product is CASSRKMKRVVCTEAFF.

By sample fraction, this clonotype is large (0.1 to 1%). The chain has TRBV11-2 and TRBJ2-3; 8 bases line up with TRBD2. The germline V gene has CDR1 SGHAT and CDR2 FQNNGV. The CDR3 has 17 amino acids. V lost 3 bases and J lost 1; bases outside the gene matches: 9. This chain's CDR3 is CASSFSRRREGTDTQYF. In nucleotides, the CDR3 is TGTGCCAGCAGCTTTAGTAGAAGGCGGGAGGGCACAGATACGCAGTATTTT.

This sequence joins TRBV7-4 and TRBJ1-1, with D uncertain. Trimming took off 5 bases at V and 8 bases at J, with 15 bases between the two ends. The V gene's germline CDR1 is SGHVT and CDR2 SQSDAQ. CDR3 length: 13 residues. CDR3 loop: CASSPVGDGEAFF. The CDR3 DNA follows: TGTGCCAGCAGCCCGGTCGGGGATGGCGAAGCTTTCTTT.

This clonotype has a count of ten or more. The gene calls are TRBV4-2 and TRBJ2-3; no clear D. Trimming cost V 1 base and J 0 bases, with 11 bases left between them. Germline CDR1 is LGHNA and CDR2 is YNFKEQ. The CDR3 totals 16 residues. CDR3 sequence reads: CASSQVGLTSTDTQYF. CDR3 in DNA: TGTGCCAGCAGCCAAGTCGGCTTGACTAGCACAGATACGCAGTATTTT.

This clonotype was detected only a few times. The chain employs TRBV4-3 and TRBJ1-2, with 11 bases fitting TRBD1. Per the germline V gene, CDR1 is LGHNA and CDR2 is YSLEER. J gave up 6 bases and V 0 bases, and 9 bases lay outside the gene matches. The CDR3 contains 17 residues. The CDR3 sequence is CASSQDRTGGFADGYTF. In DNA, the CDR3 is TGCGCCAGCAGCCAAGACAGGACAGGGGGCTTTGCGGATGGCTACACCTTC.

This clonotype was seen many times. The gene calls are TRBV7-9 and TRBJ2-5; tentatively, D is TRBD1 (6 bases). Germline V gene lookup returns CDR1 SEHNR and CDR2 FQNEAQ (reference sequence). Trimming removed 10 bases from V and 5 bases from J, with 20 bases in between. CDR3 size: 14 residues. The CDR3 is CATRPAQGAETQYF. The DNA of the CDR3 is TGTGCCACGCGCCCCGCACAGGGCGCGGAGACCCAGTACTTC.

The chain recombines TRBV12-3 or TRBV12-4 with TRBJ1-2; a possible D gene is TRBD1 (5 bases). V lost 1 base, J lost 4 bases, and 13 bases lay in between. The CDR3 has 15 residues. CDR3 in DNA: TGTGCCAGCAGTTTAGGGAGCGGGGGTGGCTATGGCTACACCTTC. As protein: CASSLGSGGGYGYTF.

This clonotype was detected only a few times. The chain joins TRBV7-9 to TRBJ2-5; a weak D match, TRBD1 (5 bases). V lost 1 base and J lost 2, with 8 bases in between. Germline-derived CDR1 and CDR2 are SEHNR and FQNEAQ (reference sequence). This CDR3 is 14 amino acids long. The CDR3: CASSLGQGQETQYF. DNA of the CDR3: TGTGCCAGCAGCTTAGGGCAGGGACAAGAGACCCAGTACTTC.

This clonotype was picked up a small number of times. The chain employs TRBV12-3 or TRBV12-4 and TRBJ1-1; D remains unclear. The CDR3 is 13 amino acids. The germline V and J ends were trimmed by 6 bases and 3 bases, with 11 bases remaining between them. CDR3 DNA sequence: TGTGCCAGCAGCCCCGGGGTGTACACTGAAGCTTTCTTT. Amino acid sequence: CASSPGVYTEAFF.

V usage is TRBV6-2 or TRBV6-3 and J usage is TRBJ2-7; D may be TRBD2 (5 bases). V was pared by 0 bases and J by 6 bases, with 24 bases between. The CDR3 is made up of 18 amino acids. The germline gives CDR1 MNHEY, CDR2 SVGEGT. Here the CDR3 DNA reads TGTGCCAGCAGTTACTCTCACCGGAGGCGCCACCTTTTTATCGAGCAGTACTTC. Translated: CASSYSHRRRHLFIEQYF.

The chain employs TRBV6-1 and TRBJ2-2, with a possible D match to TRBD2 (5 bases). V lost 6 bases to trimming and J lost 4 bases, with 18 bases between them. The CDR3 has 16 amino acids. The germline V gene encodes CDR1 MNHNS and CDR2 SASEGT. CDR3 DNA sequence: TGTGCCAGCAGCTCCGGACTCCATCAGGCCACCGGGGAGCTGTTTTTT. Amino acids: CASSSGLHQATGELFF.

The chain uses TRBV3-1 and TRBJ1-1; perhaps TRBD1 as D (6 bases). CDR1 and CDR2 from the germline V gene are LGHDT and YNNKEL (reference sequence). The CDR3 extends over 15 amino acids. V lost 4 bases and J lost 5, with 17 bases in between. The CDR3 region is CASSLNLQGRTEAFF. CDR3 DNA: TGTGCCAGCAGCCTCAACCTACAGGGTCGGACTGAAGCTTTCTTT.

V gene TRBV5-4 combines with J gene TRBJ1-5; 8 nucleotides match TRBD1. V lost 0 bases, J lost 7 bases, and 12 bases stayed unmatched. The CDR3 loop spans 17 amino acids. The germline gives CDR1 SGHNT, CDR2 YYREEE (reference sequence). DNA of the CDR3: TGTGCCAGCAGCTTGGATCCGGGTCAGGGGGCCTCGCAGCCCCAGCATTTT. The encoded protein is CASSLDPGQGASQPQHF.

The chain employs TRBV5-6 and TRBJ2-5; the D is unclear. Germline CDR1 is SGHDT and CDR2 is YYEEEE. The V end lost 0 bases, the J end lost 0 bases, and 12 bases lay between the germline ends. The CDR3 length is 16 residues. The CDR3 DNA reads TGTGCCAGCAGCTTGGCCTTAACAGAGTACCAAGAGACCCAGTACTTC. Translating gives CASSLALTEYQETQYF. Full variable domain (outside the CDR3, taken from reference TRBV5-6 and TRBJ2-5): DAGVTQSPTHLIKTRGQQVTLRCSPKSGHDTVSWYQQALGQGPQFIFQYYEEEERQRGNFPDRFSGHQFPNYSSELNVNALLLGDSALYLCASSLALTEYQETQYFGPGTRLLVL.

The table lists this clonotype with many counts. The rearrangement uses TRBV27 and TRBJ1-4; possibly TRBD1 for D (6 bases). Germline loops: CDR1 MNHEY, CDR2 SMNVEV (reference sequence). The CDR3 has 15 amino acids. V dropped 2 bases and J dropped 6 bases, with 13 bases sitting between them. CDR3 loop: CASSLEPRGDEKLFF. The CDR3 DNA sequence: TGTGCCAGCAGTTTAGAACCTAGGGGGGATGAAAAACTGTTTTTT.

This clonotype was found a few times. The CDR3 sequence is CASSRVWDTEAFF. In nucleotides, the CDR3 is TGTGCCAGCAGTAGGGTCTGGGACACTGAAGCTTTCTTT. The V gene is TRBV6-1, the J gene TRBJ1-1; D gene ambiguous. The CDR3 covers 13 residues. Trimming left V 5 bases short and J 3 bases short, with 10 bases between. CDR1 and CDR2 (germline): MNHNS, SASEGT.

V usage is TRBV4-1 and J usage is TRBJ1-1, with 7 bases aligning to TRBD1. V shed 2 bases and J 11 bases; nucleotides not matched to a gene: 8. There are 13 residues in the CDR3. Germline-derived CDR1 and CDR2 are MGHRA and YSYEKL. CDR3 residues: CASSQYDRADAFF. In DNA, the CDR3 is TGCGCCAGCAGCCAATACGACAGGGCCGACGCTTTCTTT.

The J gene is TRBJ2-3, the V gene TRBV7-9; no firm D call. The germline gives CDR1 SEHNR, CDR2 FQNEAQ (reference sequence). The CDR3 totals 13 residues. V was trimmed by 1 base and J by 4 bases, leaving 6 bases between them. The CDR3 bases are TGTGCCAGCAGCTTAGTTAGTGCAGATACGCAGTATTTT. This codes for CASSLVSADTQYF.

The sample holds many counts of this clonotype. The rearrangement uses TRBV7-8 and TRBJ2-4; 8 bases map to TRBD1. The CDR3 is 17 amino acids. Germline values: CDR1 SGHVS, CDR2 FQNEAQ. V trimming: 5 bases; J trimming: 0 bases; junction bases outside the gene matches: 9. Here the CDR3 DNA reads TGTGCCAGCAGCAAGACCGACAGGGGCTTAGCCAAAAACATTCAGTACTTC. Translating gives CASSKTDRGLAKNIQYF. Full variable domain (rest looked up from reference TRBV7-8 and TRBJ2-4): GAGVSQSPRYKVAKRGQDVALRCDPISGHVSLFWYQQALGQGPEFLTYFQNEAQLDKSGLPSDRFFAERPEGSVSTLKIQRTQQEDSAVYLCASSKTDRGLAKNIQYFGAGTRLSVL.

V gene TRBV20-1 combines with J gene TRBJ1-1; possible D gene TRBD1, 6 bases. The CDR3 sequence is 14 residues long. CDR1 is DFQATT and CDR2 is SNEGSKA in the germline V gene (reference sequence). V was pared by 6 bases and J by 1 base, with 15 bases between. The chain's CDR3 is CSAFLGQTNTEAFF. DNA of the CDR3: TGCAGTGCCTTCCTAGGACAGACGAACACTGAAGCTTTCTTT.

This clonotype was seen at least ten times. The J gene is TRBJ2-7, the V gene TRBV12-3 or TRBV12-4; no reliable D call. The CDR3 has 13 amino acids. Trimming stripped 3 bases from V and 4 bases from J, with 10 bases between. As DNA, the CDR3 is TGTGCCAGCAGTTTGGGCAGTCTTTACGAGCAGTACTTC. It encodes CASSLGSLYEQYF.

This clonotype was observed at least ten times. The gene calls are TRBV5-6 and TRBJ1-2, with D possibly matching TRBD1 (5 bases). The CDR3 loop spans 13 amino acids. Germline V lookup: CDR1 SGHDT, CDR2 YYEEEE. V shed 0 bases and J shed 12 bases, with 15 bases lying between them. CDR3 nucleotides: TGTGCCAGCAGCTTGGCCGCCGGTAAGGGACACACCTTC. This translates into CASSLAAGKGHTF.

V is TRBV11-2 and J is TRBJ2-1; 7 bases are a match to TRBD2. Germline V gene lookup returns CDR1 SGHAT and CDR2 FQNNGV. V shed 0 bases, J shed 4 bases, and the junction held 6 bases outside the gene matches. The CDR3 loop spans 16 amino acids. CDR3 loop: CASSLDYGLEYNEQFF. The CDR3 DNA follows: TGTGCCAGCAGCTTAGATTACGGACTAGAATACAATGAGCAGTTCTTC.

This clonotype is classed as medium-sized. The V and J genes are TRBV7-9 and TRBJ1-2, with 7 nucleotides matching TRBD1. CDR1 SEHNR and CDR2 FQNEAQ come from the germline V gene (reference sequence). CDR3 size: 13 residues. Losses at the gene ends were 5 bases for V and 7 bases for J; bases not matched to a gene: 7. CDR3 DNA: TGTGCCAGCAGCGATCTCACAGGGGTTGGCTACACCTTC. Translation: CASSDLTGVGYTF.